Here is one T cell receptor (beta chain) with its context. Its antigen is undetermined. The ends lost 3 bases at V and 10 bases at J; junction bases unmatched: 13. The CDR3 consists of 15 residues. The V gene's germline CDR1 is SGHDT and CDR2 YYEEEE. Alongside a J-beta primer mix, a sample-barcoded 5' primer served in a second PCR lasting about 7 to 11 cycles. In TCRdb, the 5' RACE reads were re-called with MiXCR into one record per CDR3 protein. The data hold 550,000 to 700,000 distinct CDR3 sequences, with roughly 29% observed a single time. This sample stems from a study of blood T cells in healthy people across ages. Study outcomes and limitations: Estimated diversity across one million T cells was deemed an underestimate.

The rearrangement uses TRBV5-6 and TRBJ1-2, with 9 bases fitting TRBD1. The sequence derives from a woman in her 70s in good health. Sequencing used blood. The CDR3 nucleotides read TGTGCCAGCAGCTGGAGGTTGGGACAGGGTGTTGACTACACCTTC. Translation gives CASSWRLGQGVDYTF.